One sample yielded the 32 T cell receptor beta chains listed below, sequenced in a study of low-dose radiotherapy and immunotherapy resistance in tumors. Primers targeting TRAV and TRBV primed first-strand cDNA, covering alpha and beta chains. The authors ran about 18 PCR cycles to amplify TCRs with a constant-region primer and V-primer adapter. TCRdb reprocessed the reads with MiXCR, giving one entry per CDR3 protein. Among about 39,000 distinct CDR3 sequences listed, around a third were seen once. Indicated time point: before trial treatment. This sample comprised PBMCs, obtained before treatment. Receptor source: a male donor with gallbladder cancer.

To note about this clonotype: Lacking the conserved final phenylalanine or tryptophan, this CDR3 likely reflects a read error. The chain couples TRBV2 to TRBJ2-6, with D possibly being TRBD1 or TRBD2 (6 bases each). Germline CDR1 reads SNHLY; CDR2 reads FYNNEI. The germline V and J ends were trimmed by 9 bases and 0 bases, with 18 bases remaining between them. This CDR3 region has 17 residues. The CDR3 nucleotides are TGTGCCAGGTCGTCCCCGGGGGCTTTCTCTGGGGCCAACGTCCTGACTTCC. Translated, it gives CARSSPGAFSGANVLTS.

Points on this clonotype: This probably arose from a read error, given a far larger clone one base away. CDR3 in amino acids: CASSGGLDSNQPQHF. CDR3 coding DNA: TGTGCCAGCAGTGGCGGACTAGACAGCAATCAGCCCCAGCATTTT. The chain links TRBV28 to TRBJ1-5; D gene ambiguous. This CDR3 is built from 15 residues. V was pared by 5 bases and J by 1 base, with 12 bases between. Looked up from germline, CDR1 is MDHEN and CDR2 is SYDVKM.

This clonotype was counted many times. The chain has TRBV7-2 and TRBJ2-7; D unclear. The V gene lost 1 base and the J gene lost 6 bases, with 13 bases spanning the gap. Germline CDR1 is SGHTA and CDR2 is FQGNSA. The CDR3 length is 14 residues. The CDR3 DNA sequence: TGTGCCAGCAGCTTAGAGGGAACTCTCCCCGAGCAGTACTTC. Protein: CASSLEGTLPEQYF.

This clonotype was counted a few times. This chain uses TRBV7-3 with TRBJ1-5; 11 bases are shared with TRBD1. V dropped 5 bases and J dropped 7; count of bases not matched to a gene: 4. Per the germline V gene, CDR1 is SGHTA and CDR2 is FQGTGA. The CDR3 is 14 residues long. CDR3 protein: CASSRGTGGQPQHF. The CDR3 bases are TGTGCCAGCAGCCGAGGGACAGGGGGACAGCCCCAGCATTTT.

This clonotype was seen a few times. The chain employs TRBV5-1 and TRBJ2-1, with TRBD2 matching 8 bases. This CDR3 has 15 residues. CDR1 SGHRS and CDR2 YFSETQ come from the germline V gene. V shed 4 bases and J 0 bases; nucleotides not matched to a gene: 3. In nucleotides, the CDR3 is TGCGCCAGCAGCGCGGGGGGTTTCTCCTACAATGAGCAGTTCTTC. Translated, it gives CASSAGGFSYNEQFF.

This clonotype was recorded a few times. The gene calls are TRBV6-2 or TRBV6-3 and TRBJ2-1, with TRBD2 matching 10 bases. The CDR3 runs to 16 residues. Germline V gene lookup returns CDR1 MNHEY and CDR2 SVGEGT. V lost 6 bases and J lost 11; bases outside the gene matches: 16. CDR3 residues: CASSSASGGGRRKQFF. The CDR3 nucleotides are TGTGCCAGCAGCTCGGCTAGCGGGGGAGGACGTAGGAAGCAGTTCTTC.

The sample holds many counts of this clonotype. The rearrangement links TRBV4-1 to TRBJ2-7; a possible D gene is TRBD2 (6 bases). The V gene's germline CDR1 is MGHRA and CDR2 YSYEKL. CDR3 length equals 19 residues. Trimming stripped 1 base from V and 2 bases from J, with 24 bases between. The CDR3 region has the DNA TGCGCCAGCAGCCAAGTTGGAGGGCGAGGGAGAGGCTTCGCCTACGAGCAGTACTTC. Amino acids: CASSQVGGRGRGFAYEQYF.

Sample share makes this clonotype medium-sized. V is TRBV6-2 or TRBV6-3 and J is TRBJ1-5; 7 positions match TRBD1. The ends lost 8 bases at V and 4 bases at J; junction bases unmatched: 8. This CDR3 is built from 14 residues. Germline CDR1 and CDR2: MNHEY and SVGEGT. The CDR3, as DNA: TGTGCCAGCCTTGGTGGGACAGATAATCAGCCCCAGCATTTT. Its translation is CASLGGTDNQPQHF.

This clonotype was found many times. V usage is TRBV7-8 and J usage is TRBJ1-1; 9 bases map to TRBD1. V gave up 5 bases and J gave up 4 bases; unmatched junction bases: 8. Germline V gives CDR1 SGHVS, CDR2 FQNEAQ. The length of the CDR3 is 15 residues. The CDR3 loop is CASSARTGVGTEAFF. CDR3 DNA sequence: TGTGCCAGCAGCGCCAGGACAGGGGTCGGCACTGAAGCTTTCTTT.

The sample holds many counts of this clonotype. The chain joins TRBV29-1 to TRBJ2-7; D remains ambiguous. CDR1 is SQVTM and CDR2 is ANQGSEA in the germline V gene. This CDR3 contains 12 residues. Between the trimmed V and J ends, which lost 4 bases and 0 bases, there was a span of 7 bases. The CDR3 sequence is CSVGRNSYEQYF. The DNA for the CDR3 is TGCAGCGTTGGACGGAACTCCTACGAGCAGTACTTC.

This clonotype was detected ten times or more. The V gene is TRBV29-1, the J gene TRBJ2-7, with 8 bases lining up with TRBD1. The J segment lost 4 bases and the V segment lost 7 bases, leaving 12 bases of the junction unmatched. Germline CDR1 reads SQVTM; CDR2 reads ANQGSEA. The CDR3 has 14 amino acids. CDR3 protein: CSATGQGGRYEQYF. In nucleotides, the CDR3 is TGCAGCGCGACCGGACAGGGTGGTAGGTACGAGCAGTACTTC.

A word on this clonotype: This sequence is one base from a far larger clone and is likely a read error. This chain joins TRBV7-9 and TRBJ1-4, with D hard to call. This CDR3 is 15 amino acids long. Germline V gene sequence: CDR1 SEHNR, CDR2 FQNEAQ (reference sequence). Deletions cut 1 base from V and 3 bases from J, with 9 bases between. CDR3 nucleotide sequence: TGTGCCAGCAGCTTAGGAGGGATGGCTAATGAAAAACTGTTTTTT. Translation gives CASSLGGMANEKLFF.

The V gene is TRBV20-1, the J gene TRBJ2-1; 10 positions match TRBD1. This CDR3 region has 17 residues. V lost 1 base and J lost 3; bases outside the gene matches: 9. Germline CDR1 DFQATT, CDR2 SNEGSKA (reference sequence). CDR3 protein: CSARAAGTGASYNEQFF. In nucleotides, the CDR3 is TGCAGTGCTAGAGCCGCCGGGACAGGGGCCAGCTACAATGAGCAGTTCTTC.

The gene calls are TRBV12-5 and TRBJ1-4, with D possibly being TRBD1 (6 bases). Trimming removed 6 bases at V and 3 bases at J, with 14 bases between. The CDR3 sequence is 15 residues long. The V gene's germline CDR1 is LGHNT and CDR2 FRNRAP. Here the CDR3 reads CASGLGTPANEKLFF. The CDR3 nucleotides read TGTGCTAGTGGCCTCGGGACACCGGCTAATGAAAAACTGTTTTTT.

Notes on this clonotype: This likely stems from a read error, as it lies one base from a far larger clone. J is TRBJ2-1 and V is TRBV19; weak D call: TRBD2 (5 bases). The CDR3 is 13 amino acids. CDR1 is LNHDA, CDR2 SQIVND, per germline (reference sequence). Trimming took 4 bases from V and 10 from J, leaving 14 bases between them. The CDR3 region has the DNA TGTGCCAGTAGTAAGAAGGACTCCTACGAGCAGTTCTTC. Amino acids: CASSKKDSYEQFF.

This clonotype came up a few times. The genes are TRBV5-1 and TRBJ2-1; tentatively, D is TRBD2 (5 bases). CDR3 length equals 14 residues. V was pared by 0 bases and J by 4 bases, with 8 bases between. Per the germline V gene, CDR1 is SGHRS and CDR2 is YFSETQ. The CDR3 reads CASSLGADYNEQFF. The CDR3 DNA is TGCGCCAGCAGCTTGGGAGCGGATTACAATGAGCAGTTCTTC.

A word on this clonotype: A far larger clone is one nucleotide away, so this likely arose from a read error. V usage is TRBV10-3 and J usage is TRBJ2-7, with 8 bases identical to TRBD1. CDR3 length: 15 amino acids. The V gene end was trimmed by 0 bases and the J gene end by 7 bases; junction bases not matched to a gene: 8. CDR1 is ENHRY and CDR2 is SYGVKD in the germline V gene. CDR3 DNA: TGTGCCATCAGTGAGTCGATGACAGGGGTCAATGAGCAGTACTTC. It specifies CAISESMTGVNEQYF.

In regard to this clonotype: Since a far larger clone is one base different, this is likely a read error. CDR3 coding DNA: TGTGCCATGGGCTTGGACATAGGGCGGGAGACCCAGTACTTC. This gives the protein CAMGLDIGRETQYF. The J gene is TRBJ2-5, the V gene TRBV12-3 or TRBV12-4; D might be TRBD1 (5 bases). The V end lost 10 bases, the J end lost 5 bases, and 20 bases lay between the germline ends. This CDR3 is built from 14 residues.

This clonotype has a handful of counts. The rearrangement joins TRBV20-1 to TRBJ2-2; 12 nucleotides agree with TRBD2. This CDR3 contains 14 residues. The V gene end was trimmed by 5 bases and the J gene end by 6 bases; junction bases not matched to a gene: 4. The V gene's germline CDR1 is DFQATT and CDR2 SNEGSKA (reference sequence). CDR3 DNA: TGCAGTGCTCCTTCTAGCGGGGGGGCCGGGGAGCTGTTTTTT. Amino acids: CSAPSSGGAGELFF.

The rearrangement joins TRBV7-2 to TRBJ1-5, with 9 nucleotides matching TRBD1. V trimming: 4 bases; J trimming: 5 bases; junction bases outside the gene matches: 3. The CDR3 loop spans 14 amino acids. Germline V CDR1 and CDR2: SGHTA, FQGNSA. The CDR3 is CASSWGTGHQPQHF. DNA for the CDR3: TGTGCCAGCAGCTGGGGGACAGGGCATCAGCCCCAGCATTTT.

This clonotype was observed at least ten times. This rearrangement joins TRBV2 to TRBJ2-7, with 7 bases identical to TRBD2. CDR3 length: 13 amino acids. Germline V gives CDR1 SNHLY, CDR2 FYNNEI. V gave up 4 bases and J gave up 0 bases; unmatched junction bases: 0. CDR3 bases: TGTGCCAGCAGTGGGGACTACTCCTACGAGCAGTACTTC. Protein product: CASSGDYSYEQYF.

This clonotype was seen many times. The chain uses TRBV20-1 and TRBJ2-5; D not certain. CDR1 DFQATT and CDR2 SNEGSKA come from the germline V gene (reference sequence). Trimming took off 4 bases at V and 1 base at J, with 16 bases between the two ends. This CDR3 has 15 residues. In DNA form, the CDR3 reads TGCAGTGCTAAGCCCCCCGAAGTCCTCCAAGAGACCCAGTACTTC. The encoded protein is CSAKPPEVLQETQYF.

This clonotype occurred many times. The J gene is TRBJ2-2, the V gene TRBV15, with TRBD2 as a possible D gene (6 bases). Trimming removed 1 base from V and 4 bases from J, with 22 bases in between. CDR1 is LNHNV and CDR2 is YYDKDF in the germline V gene (reference sequence). This CDR3 has 19 residues. The CDR3 DNA reads as TGTGCCACCAGCAGAGGTCTATCTTATCAGCCGGAGGGCACCGGGGAGCTGTTTTTT. The encoded protein is CATSRGLSYQPEGTGELFF.

As concerns this clonotype: This probably arose from a read error, given a far larger clone one base away. The chain employs TRBV29-1 and TRBJ2-7; D unresolved. Trimming removed 4 bases at V and 7 bases at J, with 8 bases between. The length of the CDR3 is 10 residues. Germline V CDR1 and CDR2: SQVTM, ANQGSEA. DNA of the CDR3: TGCAGCGTTGGTCACAATGAGCAGTACTTC. This codes for CSVGHNEQYF.

This clonotype was detected many times. The chain joins TRBV6-1 to TRBJ2-1; 7 bases are a match to TRBD2. After removal of 5 bases from V and 10 bases from J, the junction contained 11 bases not matched to a gene. From germline, CDR1 is MNHNS and CDR2 SASEGT. The CDR3 loop spans 14 amino acids. The DNA of the CDR3 is TGTGCCAGCAGTTACTTCGGGGGGATTGGGGAGCAGTTCTTC. This sequence encodes CASSYFGGIGEQFF.

This clonotype was recorded many times. The chain is built from TRBV15 and TRBJ2-3; 9 positions match TRBD1. The CDR3 totals 16 residues. The V gene end was trimmed by 0 bases and the J gene end by 4 bases; junction bases not matched to a gene: 5. Germline V gene lookup returns CDR1 LNHNV and CDR2 YYDKDF (reference sequence). Here the CDR3 reads CATSRDQRTGADTQYF. CDR3 nucleotide sequence: TGTGCCACCAGCAGAGACCAAAGGACAGGGGCAGATACGCAGTATTTT.

This clonotype was observed at least ten times. This chain uses TRBV19 with TRBJ2-1; the match to TRBD2 covers 11 bases. V trimming: 5 bases; J trimming: 8 bases; junction bases outside the gene matches: 11. The CDR3 covers 16 residues. CDR1 is LNHDA and CDR2 is SQIVND in the germline V gene (reference sequence). The CDR3 DNA reads TGTGCCAGTAGTCTAAGAAGTAGCGGGGGGGGCGATGAGCAGTTCTTC. Translating gives CASSLRSSGGGDEQFF.

The chain combines TRBV7-6 with TRBJ2-2; D unresolved. The germline V and J ends were trimmed by 0 bases and 4 bases, with 9 bases remaining between them. This CDR3 is 15 amino acids long. The germline V gene has CDR1 SGHVS and CDR2 FNYEAQ. The CDR3 nucleotides are TGTGCCAGCAGCTTAGCGTCCTTAGGCACCGGGGAGCTGTTTTTT. Translating gives CASSLASLGTGELFF.

Many counts were recorded for this clonotype. The genes are TRBV5-4 and TRBJ2-2, with TRBD1 matching over 7 bases. CDR1 and CDR2 from the germline V gene are SGHNT and YYREEE (reference sequence). Losses at the gene ends were 5 bases for V and 5 bases for J; bases not matched to a gene: 9. The CDR3 contains 15 residues. CDR3 DNA sequence: TGTGCCAGCAGGGCCCGACAGGGTGGGACCGGGGAGCTGTTTTTT. This codes for CASRARQGGTGELFF.

This clonotype has more than one count but fewer than ten. The chain uses TRBV2 and TRBJ2-1, with TRBD2 matching over 9 bases. With 6 bases clipped from V and 7 bases from J, the junction kept 10 bases outside the gene matches. Germline V gives CDR1 SNHLY, CDR2 FYNNEI. The length of the CDR3 is 15 residues. The CDR3 spells CASRALAGGPNEQFF. CDR3 DNA: TGTGCCAGCAGGGCCCTTGCGGGGGGGCCTAATGAGCAGTTCTTC.

V usage is TRBV6-2 or TRBV6-3 and J usage is TRBJ1-5; the D gene is possibly TRBD1 (6 bases). Germline loops: CDR1 MNHEY, CDR2 SVGEGT. The CDR3 extends over 15 amino acids. Trimming cost V 2 bases and J 6 bases, with 14 bases left between them. DNA of the CDR3: TGTGCCAGCAGTTACGGGACGGGGGGCCCTCAGCCCCAGCATTTT. This translates into CASSYGTGGPQPQHF.

The chain employs TRBV6-1 and TRBJ1-2; D is unresolved. The CDR3 is 12 residues long. V was shortened by 5 bases and J by 2 bases, with 6 bases between the two germline ends. CDR1 is MNHNS and CDR2 is SASEGT in the germline V gene. The CDR3 loop reads CASSSGNYGYTF. DNA for the CDR3: TGTGCCAGCAGTTCCGGCAACTATGGCTACACCTTC.